These 24 T cell receptor beta chains came from one sample sequenced in a study of T cell responses to AZD1222 COVID-19 vaccine. Method: immunoSEQ multiplex PCR; TCRdb's copy keeps in-frame clones and lacks some. The repertoire holds 130,000 to 150,000 clones, with around nine tenths as singletons. This sample comprised peripheral blood, obtained on day 0 of MenACWY control vaccination. Receptors were obtained from an adult in good health.

This clone was picked up one time. The gene calls are TRBV18 and TRBJ1-1; the D is unclear. This CDR3 is 13 amino acids long. V shed 1 base and J shed 3 bases, with 6 bases lying between them. Germline V CDR1 and CDR2: KGHSH, LQKENI. CDR3 sequence: CASSPLRDTEAFF. CDR3 nucleotides: TGTGCCAGCTCACCACTCCGGGACACTGAAGCTTTCTTT.

The chain recombines TRBV5-1 with TRBJ2-7; D may be TRBD1 (6 bases). Trimming shortened V by 4 bases and J by 0 bases, and 14 bases separated the two germline ends. This CDR3 spans 15 amino acids. The V gene's germline CDR1 is SGHRS and CDR2 YFSETQ. The CDR3 sequence: CASSETGTLSYEQYF. The DNA of the CDR3 is TGCGCCAGCAGCGAAACCGGGACACTCTCCTACGAGCAGTACTTC.

The chain employs TRBV19 and TRBJ1-3; D call uncertain. The CDR3 loop spans 15 amino acids. Per germline, CDR1 LNHDA and CDR2 SQIVND (reference sequence). Trimming took off 3 bases at V and 0 bases at J, with 9 bases between the two ends. Here the CDR3 DNA reads TGTGCCAGTAGTATGGGCACGTACTCTGGAAACACCATATATTTT. The encoded protein is CASSMGTYSGNTIYF. The full variable domain, in which reference TRBV19 and TRBJ1-3 provide the parts outside the CDR3, is DGGITQSPKYLFRKEGQNVTLSCEQNLNHDAMYWYRQDPGQGLRLIYYSQIVNDFQKGDIAEGYSVSREKKESFPLTVTSAQKNPTAFYLCASSMGTYSGNTIYFGEGSWLTVV.

This rearrangement joins TRBV6-5 to TRBJ2-3; 8 positions agree with TRBD1. The CDR3 runs 15 residues. Germline V gene sequence: CDR1 MNHEY, CDR2 SVGAGI. The V and J ends lost 5 bases and 4 bases, in that order; junction bases with no gene match: 8. The CDR3 DNA reads TGTGCCAGCAGTCACGGACAGGGAAGTCCAGATACGCAGTATTTT. It yields the protein CASSHGQGSPDTQYF.

The genes are TRBV7-3 and TRBJ1-2; D might be TRBD1 (6 bases). The V gene lost 5 bases and the J gene lost 8 bases, with 18 bases spanning the gap. CDR1 SGHTA and CDR2 FQGTGA come from the germline V gene. This CDR3 has 14 residues. CDR3 nucleotide sequence: TGTGCCAGCAGCCCAAGGGGGGCTGTCGACGGCTACACCTTC. This sequence encodes CASSPRGAVDGYTF.

V usage is TRBV7-9 and J usage is TRBJ1-1; TRBD1 might be the D (6 bases). CDR3 length equals 13 residues. Looked up from germline, CDR1 is SEHNR and CDR2 is FQNEAQ (reference sequence). Trimming cost V 5 bases and J 1 base, with 8 bases left between them. Here the CDR3 DNA reads TGTGCCAGCAGCAAACAGGGGAACACTGAAGCTTTCTTT. This gives the protein CASSKQGNTEAFF.

This chain links TRBV7-9 with TRBJ2-7, with 7 bases identical to TRBD2. The germline CDR1 and CDR2 sequences are SEHNR and FQNEAQ (reference sequence). The CDR3 spans 14 residues. V lost 5 bases to trimming and J lost 7 bases; unmatched junction nucleotides: 11. The CDR3 region is CASSAASGVGEQYF. CDR3 in DNA: TGTGCCAGCAGCGCGGCTAGCGGAGTGGGGGAGCAGTACTTC. Using reference TRBV7-9 and TRBJ2-7 for the parts outside the CDR3, the full variable domain is DTGVSQNPRHKITKRGQNVTFRCDPISEHNRLYWYRQTLGQGPEFLTYFQNEAQLEKSRLLSDRFSAERPKGSFSTLEIQRTEQGDSAMYLCASSAASGVGEQYFGPGTRLTVT.

The chain carries TRBV6-6 and TRBJ1-1; D is uncertain. This CDR3 contains 12 residues. Germline assignment: CDR1 MNHNY and CDR2 SVGAGI (reference sequence). Trimming took off 2 bases at V and 4 bases at J, with 5 bases between the two ends. In DNA form, the CDR3 reads TGTGCCAGCAGTTACAATACCACTGAAGCTTTCTTT. Translating it yields CASSYNTTEAFF.

The chain is built from TRBV11-1 and TRBJ2-7; D gene ambiguous. The CDR3 contains 12 residues. The V gene lost 5 bases and the J gene lost 2 bases, with 7 bases spanning the gap. The V gene's germline CDR1 is SGHAT and CDR2 FQDESV (reference sequence). The CDR3 spells CASSVGPYEQYF. In DNA form, the CDR3 reads TGTGCCAGCAGCGTTGGTCCCTACGAGCAGTACTTC.

The J gene is TRBJ1-2, the V gene TRBV5-6; D remains ambiguous. The CDR3 is 14 amino acids. Deletions cut 4 bases from V and 2 bases from J, with 12 bases between. Germline values: CDR1 SGHDT, CDR2 YYEEEE. CDR3: CASSDGLDNYGYTF. CDR3 DNA sequence: TGTGCCAGCAGCGACGGCTTAGACAACTATGGCTACACCTTC.

There are a few counts of this clone. The rearrangement joins TRBV19 to TRBJ1-1, with a possible D match to TRBD1 (6 bases). V lost 1 base to trimming and J lost 8 bases, with 14 bases between them. The germline CDR1 and CDR2 sequences are LNHDA and SQIVND (reference sequence). The length of the CDR3 is 14 residues. The CDR3 loop reads CASSIGQGRAEAFF. DNA for the CDR3: TGTGCCAGTAGTATAGGTCAGGGGAGAGCCGAAGCTTTCTTT. Combining the CDR3 with reference TRBV19 and TRBJ1-1 gives the whole variable domain DGGITQSPKYLFRKEGQNVTLSCEQNLNHDAMYWYRQDPGQGLRLIYYSQIVNDFQKGDIAEGYSVSREKKESFPLTVTSAQKNPTAFYLCASSIGQGRAEAFFGQGTRLTVV.

The V and J genes are TRBV10-3 and TRBJ2-2; TRBD1 or TRBD2 may be the D gene (5 bases each). CDR1 and CDR2 (germline): ENHRY, SYGVKD. Trimming left V 0 bases short and J 4 bases short, with 12 bases between. This CDR3 is built from 16 residues. The CDR3 protein is CAISESARAGTGELFF. As DNA, the CDR3 is TGTGCCATCAGTGAGTCTGCCAGGGCGGGCACCGGGGAGCTGTTTTTT.

The chain carries TRBV19 and TRBJ1-2; no definite D call. V dropped 4 bases and J dropped 7 bases, with 16 bases sitting between them. Germline CDR1 LNHDA, CDR2 SQIVND (reference sequence). The CDR3 is made up of 14 amino acids. CDR3 in amino acids: CASSTEEKVGGYTF. The CDR3, as DNA: TGTGCCAGTAGTACCGAGGAGAAAGTCGGTGGCTACACCTTC.

The chain employs TRBV3-1 (or the pseudogene TRBV3-2) and TRBJ2-1; 11 nucleotides line up with TRBD2. The germline CDR1 and CDR2 sequences are LGHDT and YNNKEL (reference sequence). The CDR3 length is 16 residues. The V gene end was trimmed by 0 bases and the J gene end by 8 bases; junction bases not matched to a gene: 6. Here the CDR3 reads CASSQDHSGRDHEQFF. CDR3 in DNA: TGTGCCAGCAGCCAAGATCATAGCGGGAGGGATCATGAGCAGTTCTTC.

The V and J genes are TRBV6-6 and TRBJ1-1; D is unclear. The CDR3 sequence is 14 residues long. Germline lookup yields CDR1 MNHNY and CDR2 SVGAGI (reference sequence). V lost 1 base and J 0 bases, leaving 6 bases between the germline ends. The CDR3 reads CASSYFKLNTEAFF. The DNA of the CDR3 is TGTGCCAGCAGTTACTTTAAGCTGAACACTGAAGCTTTCTTT.

The chain has TRBV29-1 and TRBJ2-7; 8 nucleotides align to TRBD2. Germline V gives CDR1 SQVTM, CDR2 ANQGSEA. CDR3 length: 14 amino acids. Trimming at V came to 7 bases and at J to 2 bases, leaving 10 bases not matched to a gene. The CDR3 DNA reads as TGCAGCGCCGGGAGGGACGGAGCCCCCTACGAGCAGTACTTC. This encodes CSAGRDGAPYEQYF.

The chain is built from TRBV11-2 and TRBJ1-1; the D gene is possibly TRBD1 (6 bases). This CDR3 spans 14 amino acids. CDR1 is SGHAT and CDR2 is FQNNGV in the germline V gene. The V end lost 2 bases, the J end lost 2 bases, and 9 bases lay between the germline ends. CDR3 residues: CASSLTGGNTEAFF. The CDR3 DNA reads as TGTGCCAGCAGCTTAACTGGGGGCAACACTGAAGCTTTCTTT.

The chain links TRBV19 to TRBJ1-3, with 7 bases fitting TRBD1. The junction had 8 bases not matched to a gene; V was cut back by 5 bases and J by 4 bases. Germline CDR1 LNHDA, CDR2 SQIVND (reference sequence). The length of the CDR3 is 15 residues. This CDR3 is CASSWGQTKGNTIYF. The CDR3 DNA reads as TGTGCCAGTAGTTGGGGACAGACTAAAGGAAACACCATATATTTT. Looking up the rest from reference TRBV19 and TRBJ1-3 gives the full variable domain: DGGITQSPKYLFRKEGQNVTLSCEQNLNHDAMYWYRQDPGQGLRLIYYSQIVNDFQKGDIAEGYSVSREKKESFPLTVTSAQKNPTAFYLCASSWGQTKGNTIYFGEGSWLTVV.

The chain is built from TRBV30 and TRBJ1-1, with D perhaps matching TRBD1 (5 bases). The germline CDR1 and CDR2 sequences are GTSNPN and SVGIG (reference sequence). The V gene lost 4 bases and the J gene lost 4 bases, with 10 bases spanning the gap. This CDR3 is built from 12 residues. The CDR3 reads CAWKGLGTEAFF. The CDR3 nucleotides are TGTGCCTGGAAGGGGTTAGGCACTGAAGCTTTCTTT.

V is TRBV6-5 and J is TRBJ2-7; D gene unclear. The CDR3 loop spans 13 amino acids. Germline V gene data show CDR1 as MNHEY and CDR2 as SVGAGI. V lost 6 bases and J lost 0, with 9 bases in between. In DNA form, the CDR3 reads TGTGCCAGCAGGGACCAGCTCTCCTACGAGCAGTACTTC. Protein sequence: CASRDQLSYEQYF.

This rearrangement joins TRBV9 to TRBJ1-2, with D hard to call. Germline CDR1 reads SGDLS; CDR2 reads YYNGEE. Trimming took off 1 base at V and 8 bases at J, with 12 bases between the two ends. This CDR3 has 13 amino acids. The CDR3 DNA follows: TGTGCCAGCAGCGTAAATTCAGCAGAAGGCTACACCTTC. Its protein is CASSVNSAEGYTF.

The gene calls are TRBV11-3 and TRBJ1-2; D is unresolved. The CDR3 length is 15 residues. The germline CDR1 and CDR2 sequences are SGHNT and YENEEA. V was pared by 7 bases and J by 3 bases, with 18 bases between. The chain's CDR3 is CASKRRAQPHYGYTF. As DNA, the CDR3 is TGTGCCAGCAAAAGAAGGGCCCAACCCCACTATGGCTACACCTTC.

The V call is TRBV18, the J call TRBJ1-3, with D possibly matching TRBD1 (5 bases). V lost 4 bases, J lost 4 bases, and 17 bases lay in between. Germline V CDR1 and CDR2: KGHSH, LQKENI. The CDR3 runs to 16 residues. The CDR3 nucleotides read TGTGCCAGCTCACAACTTTCCGGGGACGGAGGAAACACCATATATTTT. The encoded protein is CASSQLSGDGGNTIYF.

A few counts support this clone. V usage is TRBV4-1 and J usage is TRBJ1-6, with D hard to call. Germline V lookup: CDR1 MGHRA, CDR2 YSYEKL. This CDR3 has 14 residues. With 5 bases removed from V and 5 bases from J, the gap between germline ends came to 10 bases. Written as DNA, the CDR3 is TGCGCCAGCAGCTCCTGGGAGAATAATTCACCCCTCCACTTT. Translated, it gives CASSSWENNSPLHF.